The 30 T cell receptor beta chains listed next were all sequenced from one sample in a study of CD8 T cells in Susac syndrome. An input of 0.5 to 1 ug of RNA was subjected to reverse transcription using random hexamers. TCRdb reprocessed the immunoSEQ multiplex PCR reads with MiXCR, giving one entry per CDR3 protein. The sample gives under 200,000 distinct CDR3 sequences, 90% to 96% of which show up once; 0.075% to 0.1% is in the top ten. Sequencing was performed on CD4+ T cells from PBMCs. Receptors originate from a human donor with Susac syndrome.

V is TRBV29-1 and J is TRBJ1-2; D not resolved. Germline V CDR1 and CDR2: SQVTM, ANQGSEA. V dropped 6 bases and J dropped 4 bases, with 33 bases sitting between them. CDR3 length: 19 residues. The CDR3 coding sequence is TGCAGCGTCCGAAGGTTTGGTATCGACGAAGGCGGCCGGGGCTATGGCTACACCTTC. Its translation: CSVRRFGIDEGGRGYGYTF.

The chain has TRBV3-1 and TRBJ2-2; 7 nucleotides align to TRBD2. The V and J ends lost 5 bases and 6 bases, in that order; junction bases with no gene match: 15. This CDR3 is 17 amino acids long. Germline values: CDR1 LGHDT, CDR2 YNNKEL (reference sequence). The CDR3 sequence is CASSSLSETSVPGELFF. CDR3 DNA: TGTGCCAGCAGCTCCCTATCGGAAACTAGCGTACCCGGGGAGCTGTTTTTT. Filled out from reference TRBV3-1 and TRBJ2-2, the complete variable domain reads DTAVSQTPKYLVTQMGNDKSIKCEQNLGHDTMYWYKQDSKKFLKIMFSYNNKELIINETVPNRFSPKSPDKAHLNLHINSLELGDSAVYFCASSSLSETSVPGELFFGEGSRLTVL.

In this sample, this clonotype turned up once. This sequence joins TRBV2 and TRBJ2-4; D possibly corresponds to TRBD2 (5 bases). CDR1 and CDR2 (germline): SNHLY, FYNNEI. Trimming took 6 bases from V and 11 from J, leaving 11 bases between them. This CDR3 contains 11 residues. CDR3 bases: TGTGCCAGCAGCTGGGAGATGGTTCAGTACTTC. This translates into CASSWEMVQYF. The whole variable domain, remainder taken from reference TRBV2 and TRBJ2-4, is EPEVTQTPSHQVTQMGQEVILRCVPISNHLYFYWYRQILGQKVEFLVSFYNNEISEKSEIFDDQFSVERPDGSNFTLKIRSTKLEDSAMYFCASSWEMVQYFGAGTRLSVL.

The rearrangement uses TRBV25-1 and TRBJ2-7, with TRBD1 matching over 7 bases. The CDR3 sequence is 15 residues long. V trimming: 3 bases; J trimming: 1 base; junction bases outside the gene matches: 6. CDR1 is MGHDK, CDR2 SYGVNS, per germline. The CDR3 reads CASSEHHRGSYEQYF. As DNA, the CDR3 is TGTGCCAGCAGTGAGCACCACAGGGGATCCTACGAGCAGTACTTC.

The chain joins TRBV28 to TRBJ1-1; a possible D gene is TRBD1 (5 bases). V lost 7 bases, J lost 4 bases, and 7 bases lay in between. The CDR3 covers 11 residues. Looked up from germline, CDR1 is MDHEN and CDR2 is SYDVKM. The CDR3 region has the DNA TGTGCCAGCAACGGGGCCACTGAAGCTTTCTTT. This encodes CASNGATEAFF.

In this sample, this clonotype turned up a few times. The V call is TRBV7-9, the J call TRBJ2-5, with D possibly TRBD2 on 5 matching bases. V was pared by 6 bases and J by 5 bases, with 13 bases between. Germline CDR1 SEHNR, CDR2 FQNEAQ (reference sequence). The CDR3 is made up of 13 amino acids. CDR3 loop: CASSLGRGETQYF. CDR3 in DNA: TGTGCCAGCAGTTTGGGCAGAGGGGAGACCCAGTACTTC.

CDR3 bases: TGTGCCTGTGAGCCCTCTGAAGCTTTCTTT. This sequence encodes CACEPSEAFF. The chain combines TRBV30 with TRBJ1-1; unclear D gene. This CDR3 comprises 10 residues. Per the germline V gene, CDR1 is GTSNPN and CDR2 is SVGIG (reference sequence). V was pared by 6 bases and J by 6 bases, with 8 bases between.

The chain is built from TRBV19 and TRBJ1-6; 7 nucleotides line up with TRBD1. The CDR3 runs to 17 residues. The V gene's germline CDR1 is LNHDA and CDR2 SQIVND (reference sequence). The J segment lost 7 bases and the V segment lost 4 bases, leaving 13 bases of the junction unmatched. In DNA, the CDR3 is TGTGCCAGTAGTAGAAAATCCGGGACAGCAGACAATTCACCCCTCCACTTT. Translation: CASSRKSGTADNSPLHF.

This chain uses TRBV24-1 with TRBJ1-2; D is perhaps TRBD1 (5 bases). The germline V gene has CDR1 KGHDR and CDR2 SFDVKD. The CDR3 has 14 amino acids. Trimming pared 4 bases from V and 5 bases from J, leaving 13 bases between. The CDR3 coding sequence is TGTGCCACCAGTGACCCAAGAGAGGGGTATGGCTACACCTTC. Protein product: CATSDPREGYGYTF.

The chain employs TRBV7-3 and TRBJ2-1; D is tentatively TRBD1 or TRBD2 (6 bases each). The CDR3 runs to 15 residues. The V gene's germline CDR1 is SGHTA and CDR2 FQGTGA. The V gene lost 1 base and the J gene lost 2 bases, with 9 bases spanning the gap. The CDR3 loop is CASSLRRGAYNEQFF. The CDR3 DNA reads as TGTGCCAGCAGCTTAAGGAGGGGGGCCTACAATGAGCAGTTCTTC.

The chain recombines TRBV20-1 with TRBJ1-4; D may be TRBD1 (6 bases). Trimming took 6 bases from V and 4 from J, leaving 21 bases between them. Germline-derived CDR1 and CDR2 are DFQATT and SNEGSKA (reference sequence). CDR3 size: 16 residues. The CDR3 nucleotides read TGCAGTGCCAATACAGGGAGGGGGTATGGTAATGAAAAACTGTTTTTT. This gives the protein CSANTGRGYGNEKLFF.

This sequence joins TRBV19 and TRBJ1-1; the match to TRBD1 covers 7 bases. The germline V gene has CDR1 LNHDA and CDR2 SQIVND (reference sequence). After removal of 9 bases from V and 4 bases from J, the junction contained 5 bases not matched to a gene. The CDR3 is 12 amino acids. This CDR3 reads CASSTGITEAFF. CDR3 sequence (DNA): TGTGCCAGCTCGACAGGGATCACTGAAGCTTTCTTT.

V and J are TRBV12-3 or TRBV12-4 and TRBJ2-7, with 9 bases aligning to TRBD1. Trimming removed 5 bases from V and 1 base from J; junction bases left unmatched: 12. CDR3 length: 17 amino acids. In DNA form, the CDR3 reads TGTGCCAGCAGTCGGGGAACAGGCGGGACAGGGTCCTACGAGCAGTACTTC. Protein product: CASSRGTGGTGSYEQYF.

This clonotype has a single count. The chain combines TRBV18 with TRBJ1-6; unclear D gene. Trimming removed 3 bases at V and 6 bases at J, with 3 bases between. Germline CDR1 KGHSH, CDR2 LQKENI. The CDR3 loop spans 12 amino acids. This CDR3 is CASSPSNSPLHF. The CDR3 coding sequence is TGTGCCAGCTCACCTTCTAATTCACCCCTCCACTTT.

V is TRBV6-2 or TRBV6-3 and J is TRBJ1-1; D is unresolved. V shed 4 bases and J shed 4 bases, with 13 bases lying between them. CDR1 MNHEY and CDR2 SVGEGT come from the germline V gene. The CDR3 is 14 residues long. For the CDR3, the DNA is TGTGCCAGCAGTTTGGGCGTCCCATTCACTGAAGCTTTCTTT. It is translated as CASSLGVPFTEAFF.

V usage is TRBV9 and J usage is TRBJ2-1, with 11 bases aligning to TRBD2. This CDR3 is 18 amino acids long. With 3 bases clipped from V and 5 bases from J, the junction kept 13 bases outside the gene matches. CDR1 is SGDLS, CDR2 YYNGEE, per germline. The CDR3 bases are TGTGCCAGCAGCGCGGAGGCCCTAGCGGGGGGAACAAACAATGAGCAGTTCTTC. Its protein is CASSAEALAGGTNNEQFF.

The chain couples TRBV12-3 or TRBV12-4 to TRBJ2-3; TRBD2 matches 8 bases. This CDR3 is built from 17 residues. V trimming: 3 bases; J trimming: 2 bases; junction bases outside the gene matches: 10. CDR3 sequence (DNA): TGTGCCAGCAGTTTCTTGGCCGGCGGGGGGAACACAGATACGCAGTATTTT. It translates to CASSFLAGGGNTDTQYF.

The chain links TRBV30 to TRBJ1-5; a weak D match, TRBD1 (5 bases). Trimming pared 2 bases from V and 6 bases from J, leaving 11 bases between. This CDR3 is built from 13 residues. CDR1 and CDR2 from the germline V gene are GTSNPN and SVGIG (reference sequence). Written as DNA, the CDR3 is TGTGCCTGGAGTTCAGGGAAGGTTCAGCCCCAGCATTTT. It specifies CAWSSGKVQPQHF.

In its sample, this clonotype was seen once. The genes are TRBV7-2 and TRBJ2-7; TRBD2 is a possible D gene (5 bases). Germline-derived CDR1 and CDR2 are SGHTA and FQGNSA. The V end lost 1 base, the J end lost 1 base, and 11 bases lay between the germline ends. The CDR3 loop spans 15 amino acids. CDR3 nucleotides: TGTGCCAGCAGCTTAGGTCTCGGCGGGTCCTACGAGCAGTACTTC. Its protein product is CASSLGLGGSYEQYF.

The chain has TRBV9 and TRBJ2-6; the D gene is possibly TRBD1 (5 bases). Germline values: CDR1 SGDLS, CDR2 YYNGEE. This CDR3 spans 17 amino acids. V shed 6 bases and J shed 2 bases, with 18 bases lying between them. CDR3 in amino acids: CASTSLQALAGANVLTF. For the CDR3, the DNA is TGTGCCAGCACTTCTTTACAGGCCCTCGCTGGGGCCAACGTCCTGACTTTC.

The chain joins TRBV28 to TRBJ2-7; 7 nucleotides line up with TRBD2. The V segment lost 7 bases and the J segment 2 bases; nucleotides outside the gene matches: 11. In germline, CDR1 is MDHEN, CDR2 SYDVKM. The CDR3 contains 15 residues. This chain's CDR3 is CASISGRERTYEQYF. The CDR3 DNA reads TGTGCCAGCATCTCCGGGCGGGAGAGAACCTACGAGCAGTACTTC. Full variable domain (outside the CDR3, taken from reference TRBV28 and TRBJ2-7): DVKVTQSSRYLVKRTGEKVFLECVQDMDHENMFWYRQDPGLGLRLIYFSYDVKMKEKGDIPEGYSVSREKKERFSLILESASTNQTSMYLCASISGRERTYEQYFGPGTRLTVT.

V is TRBV3-1 and J is TRBJ2-2; D not certain. Germline CDR1 LGHDT, CDR2 YNNKEL (reference sequence). The CDR3 spans 15 residues. Trimming removed 0 bases from V and 7 bases from J, with 12 bases in between. Here the CDR3 DNA reads TGTGCCAGCAGCCAAGATGGCCAGACGGTCGGGGAGCTGTTTTTT. Translation: CASSQDGQTVGELFF.

This clonotype was picked up one time. The chain couples TRBV29-1 to TRBJ2-7, with 7 bases fitting TRBD1. Germline V gene lookup returns CDR1 SQVTM and CDR2 ANQGSEA. V trimming: 7 bases; J trimming: 2 bases; junction bases outside the gene matches: 5. The CDR3 is 12 residues long. The CDR3 coding sequence is TGCAGCGCTGGGGACAGAACCTACGAGCAGTACTTC. Translating it yields CSAGDRTYEQYF.

The chain has TRBV4-1 and TRBJ1-1; D not certain. CDR3 length: 14 residues. V dropped 6 bases and J dropped 1 base, with 12 bases sitting between them. Germline CDR1 and CDR2: MGHRA and YSYEKL. The DNA of the CDR3 is TGCGCCAGCAGGGGAAACTTGAAGAACACTGAAGCTTTCTTT. Translated, it gives CASRGNLKNTEAFF.

V gene TRBV12-3 or TRBV12-4 combines with J gene TRBJ2-7; TRBD2 matches at 13 bases. The CDR3 runs 18 residues. Trimming removed 3 bases from V and 2 bases from J; junction bases left unmatched: 10. CDR3 sequence: CASSFKGLAGSLPYEQYF. CDR3 in DNA: TGTGCCAGCAGTTTTAAGGGACTAGCGGGGAGCCTTCCCTACGAGCAGTACTTC.

V and J are TRBV11-2 and TRBJ1-2, with 9 nucleotides matching TRBD1. This CDR3 has 14 amino acids. V was clipped by 4 bases and J by 4 bases; unmatched bases: 4. Looked up from germline, CDR1 is SGHAT and CDR2 is FQNNGV. This chain's CDR3 is CASSSTGGFYGYTF. CDR3 sequence (DNA): TGTGCCAGCAGCTCAACAGGGGGCTTCTATGGCTACACCTTC.

The J gene is TRBJ2-1, the V gene TRBV30, with 8 bases identical to TRBD2. The CDR3 loop spans 16 amino acids. Trimming at V came to 0 bases and at J to 6 bases, leaving 10 bases not matched to a gene. The V gene's germline CDR1 is GTSNPN and CDR2 SVGIG (reference sequence). The CDR3 region has the DNA TGTGCCTGGAGTGTGTCAAGAAGCGGGGGTCGCAATGAGCAGTTCTTC. Translating gives CAWSVSRSGGRNEQFF.

The J gene is TRBJ1-5, the V gene TRBV20-1; D perhaps matches TRBD1 (5 bases). CDR1 and CDR2 from the germline V gene are DFQATT and SNEGSKA (reference sequence). V shed 3 bases and J shed 5 bases, with 8 bases lying between them. This CDR3 contains 12 residues. CDR3 in DNA: TGCAGTGCTAGCCGAGGGGATCAGCCCCAGCATTTT. It encodes CSASRGDQPQHF.

The chain combines TRBV10-3 with TRBJ2-7, with a possible D match to TRBD2 (6 bases). The V end was cut by 0 bases, the J end by 1 base, with 7 bases between. The CDR3 is 14 amino acids. The germline CDR1 and CDR2 sequences are ENHRY and SYGVKD. The CDR3, as DNA: TGTGCCATCAGTGAGTCAGGAGGGTCCTACGAGCAGTACTTC. This codes for CAISESGGSYEQYF.

J is TRBJ1-2 and V is TRBV6-1, with D unresolved. Germline V lookup: CDR1 MNHNS, CDR2 SASEGT. Trimming left V 2 bases short and J 5 bases short, with 15 bases between. This CDR3 has 15 amino acids. This CDR3 reads CASSELPRTGYGYTF. The CDR3 nucleotides are TGTGCCAGCAGTGAACTGCCCCGGACCGGATATGGCTACACCTTC.